The clone carrying this T cell receptor beta chain came up many times. Its antigen is undetermined. The entry originates in a study of human T cells and chemical hapten exposure. Study as a whole: Readings were taken at 6 days from patch tests that had applied 0.01% DPC to the upper back. Study-wide results and caveats: TCRs above 1 in 1000 frequency stayed constant with DPC sensitization.

Trimming pared 8 bases from V and 7 bases from J, leaving 11 bases between. Per germline, CDR1 ENHRY and CDR2 SYGVKD. The CDR3 spans 12 residues. TCRdb re-called the RACE reads with MiXCR, one entry per CDR3 protein. In the table there are approximately 120,000 distinct CDR3 sequences, 9.2% of which are singletons. As to time point: patch test 2, 6 weeks after DPC sensitization. Treatment given: therapeutic diphenylcyclopropenone sensitization with weekly scalp DPC. The drawing of blood occurred before each patch test was applied. Extraction of total RNA was performed on unfractionated whole blood. V is TRBV10-3 and J is TRBJ1-4; perhaps TRBD1 as D (5 bases). The TCR comes from a woman between 40 and 55 years old with alopecia areata. Some clones in this sample may be carry-over from other donors' samples. This specimen was whole blood, taken in connection with sensitization to the hapten diphenylcyclopropenone (DPC). DNA of the CDR3: TGTGCCATCTCCGACAGTTCTGAAAAACTGTTTTTT. It codes for CAISDSSEKLFF.